The 9 T cell receptor beta chains given below trace back to one sample, sequenced in a study of T cell responses to AZD1222 COVID-19 vaccine. The method was immunoSEQ multiplex PCR; TCRdb's version includes in-frame clones alone and lacks a portion of them. The sample holds 90,000 to 150,000 clones, roughly nine tenths seen once. This sample comprised peripheral blood, obtained on day 0 of AZD1222 vaccination. Receptor source: an adult in good health.

V and J are TRBV5-1 and TRBJ2-5; the D is unclear. The ends were cut back, 1 base at V and 3 bases at J, with 4 bases in the middle. This CDR3 region has 12 residues. The V gene's germline CDR1 is SGHRS and CDR2 YFSETQ. The CDR3 loop reads CASSLSEETQYF. As DNA, the CDR3 is TGCGCCAGCAGCTTGTCCGAAGAGACCCAGTACTTC.

V and J are TRBV5-1 and TRBJ2-3; D gene ambiguous. CDR1 is SGHRS and CDR2 is YFSETQ in the germline V gene. The CDR3 runs 14 residues. The ends were cut back, 0 bases at V and 4 bases at J, with 9 bases in the middle. The CDR3 here is CASSLGGRADTQYF. DNA for the CDR3: TGCGCCAGCAGCTTGGGAGGAAGGGCAGATACGCAGTATTTT.

V usage is TRBV27 and J usage is TRBJ1-6, with D hard to call. Trimming removed 2 bases at V and 2 bases at J, with 4 bases between. The CDR3 loop spans 14 amino acids. Germline V CDR1 and CDR2: MNHEY, SMNVEV (reference sequence). CDR3 DNA sequence: TGTGCCAGCAGTTTAAATCCCTATAATTCACCCCTCCACTTT. Residues: CASSLNPYNSPLHF.

About this clone: One junction end disagrees with the germline gene, perhaps due to a read error. The V call is TRBV7-7, the J call TRBJ2-1, with 8 bases fitting TRBD2. The CDR3 has 15 amino acids. Per germline, CDR1 SSHAT and CDR2 FNYEAQ (reference sequence). The CDR3 protein is CASSLGGRTVNEQFF. As DNA, the CDR3 is TGTGCTAGCAGCTTAGGCGGGAGGACGGTGAATGAGCAGTTCTTC.

Of note for this clone: A junction boundary mismatches the germline segment, possibly from a read error. The J gene is TRBJ2-3, the V gene TRBV7-7; TRBD2 might be the D (7 bases). Germline-derived CDR1 and CDR2 are SSHAT and FNYEAQ (reference sequence). The CDR3 has 16 amino acids. CDR3 protein: CASSLGGGGFTDTQYF. In nucleotides, the CDR3 is TGTGCTAGCAGCTTGGGAGGGGGAGGCTTCACAGATACGCAGTATTTT.

CDR3 region: CASSSTYGASTDTQYF. DNA for the CDR3: TGTGCCAGCAGCTCAACGTACGGGGCTAGCACAGATACGCAGTATTTT. The chain employs TRBV7-2 and TRBJ2-3; D tentatively reads TRBD1 or TRBD2 (5 bases each). In germline, CDR1 is SGHTA, CDR2 FQGNSA. Trimming removed 4 bases from V and 0 bases from J, with 14 bases in between. The CDR3 is 16 residues long.

V gene TRBV28 combines with J gene TRBJ2-5; possibly TRBD2 for D (6 bases). Germline CDR1 MDHEN, CDR2 SYDVKM. The CDR3 is made up of 14 amino acids. With 1 base removed from V and 0 bases from J, the gap between germline ends came to 6 bases. CDR3: CASSLSGDQETQYF. The CDR3 DNA reads TGTGCCAGCAGTTTATCGGGGGACCAAGAGACCCAGTACTTC.

This clone came up once. The chain joins TRBV20-1 to TRBJ2-7; 8 nucleotides match TRBD2. V was clipped by 3 bases and J by 1 base; unmatched bases: 11. The germline V gene has CDR1 DFQATT and CDR2 SNEGSKA (reference sequence). The CDR3 is 16 residues long. The CDR3, as DNA: TGCAGTGCTAGTGGAATAAGCGGGAGAGGGTCCTACGAGCAGTACTTC. Translation: CSASGISGRGSYEQYF.

The gene calls are TRBV5-8 and TRBJ1-3; D is unclear. The J call is in doubt because the DNA end fits TRBJ2-2 better. Germline loops: CDR1 SGHTS, CDR2 YDEGEE. This CDR3 spans 15 amino acids. The CDR3 sequence: CASSLARLPTGELFF. The CDR3 DNA follows: TGTGCCAGCAGCTTGGCTAGACTGCCCACCGGGGAGCTGTTTTTT.